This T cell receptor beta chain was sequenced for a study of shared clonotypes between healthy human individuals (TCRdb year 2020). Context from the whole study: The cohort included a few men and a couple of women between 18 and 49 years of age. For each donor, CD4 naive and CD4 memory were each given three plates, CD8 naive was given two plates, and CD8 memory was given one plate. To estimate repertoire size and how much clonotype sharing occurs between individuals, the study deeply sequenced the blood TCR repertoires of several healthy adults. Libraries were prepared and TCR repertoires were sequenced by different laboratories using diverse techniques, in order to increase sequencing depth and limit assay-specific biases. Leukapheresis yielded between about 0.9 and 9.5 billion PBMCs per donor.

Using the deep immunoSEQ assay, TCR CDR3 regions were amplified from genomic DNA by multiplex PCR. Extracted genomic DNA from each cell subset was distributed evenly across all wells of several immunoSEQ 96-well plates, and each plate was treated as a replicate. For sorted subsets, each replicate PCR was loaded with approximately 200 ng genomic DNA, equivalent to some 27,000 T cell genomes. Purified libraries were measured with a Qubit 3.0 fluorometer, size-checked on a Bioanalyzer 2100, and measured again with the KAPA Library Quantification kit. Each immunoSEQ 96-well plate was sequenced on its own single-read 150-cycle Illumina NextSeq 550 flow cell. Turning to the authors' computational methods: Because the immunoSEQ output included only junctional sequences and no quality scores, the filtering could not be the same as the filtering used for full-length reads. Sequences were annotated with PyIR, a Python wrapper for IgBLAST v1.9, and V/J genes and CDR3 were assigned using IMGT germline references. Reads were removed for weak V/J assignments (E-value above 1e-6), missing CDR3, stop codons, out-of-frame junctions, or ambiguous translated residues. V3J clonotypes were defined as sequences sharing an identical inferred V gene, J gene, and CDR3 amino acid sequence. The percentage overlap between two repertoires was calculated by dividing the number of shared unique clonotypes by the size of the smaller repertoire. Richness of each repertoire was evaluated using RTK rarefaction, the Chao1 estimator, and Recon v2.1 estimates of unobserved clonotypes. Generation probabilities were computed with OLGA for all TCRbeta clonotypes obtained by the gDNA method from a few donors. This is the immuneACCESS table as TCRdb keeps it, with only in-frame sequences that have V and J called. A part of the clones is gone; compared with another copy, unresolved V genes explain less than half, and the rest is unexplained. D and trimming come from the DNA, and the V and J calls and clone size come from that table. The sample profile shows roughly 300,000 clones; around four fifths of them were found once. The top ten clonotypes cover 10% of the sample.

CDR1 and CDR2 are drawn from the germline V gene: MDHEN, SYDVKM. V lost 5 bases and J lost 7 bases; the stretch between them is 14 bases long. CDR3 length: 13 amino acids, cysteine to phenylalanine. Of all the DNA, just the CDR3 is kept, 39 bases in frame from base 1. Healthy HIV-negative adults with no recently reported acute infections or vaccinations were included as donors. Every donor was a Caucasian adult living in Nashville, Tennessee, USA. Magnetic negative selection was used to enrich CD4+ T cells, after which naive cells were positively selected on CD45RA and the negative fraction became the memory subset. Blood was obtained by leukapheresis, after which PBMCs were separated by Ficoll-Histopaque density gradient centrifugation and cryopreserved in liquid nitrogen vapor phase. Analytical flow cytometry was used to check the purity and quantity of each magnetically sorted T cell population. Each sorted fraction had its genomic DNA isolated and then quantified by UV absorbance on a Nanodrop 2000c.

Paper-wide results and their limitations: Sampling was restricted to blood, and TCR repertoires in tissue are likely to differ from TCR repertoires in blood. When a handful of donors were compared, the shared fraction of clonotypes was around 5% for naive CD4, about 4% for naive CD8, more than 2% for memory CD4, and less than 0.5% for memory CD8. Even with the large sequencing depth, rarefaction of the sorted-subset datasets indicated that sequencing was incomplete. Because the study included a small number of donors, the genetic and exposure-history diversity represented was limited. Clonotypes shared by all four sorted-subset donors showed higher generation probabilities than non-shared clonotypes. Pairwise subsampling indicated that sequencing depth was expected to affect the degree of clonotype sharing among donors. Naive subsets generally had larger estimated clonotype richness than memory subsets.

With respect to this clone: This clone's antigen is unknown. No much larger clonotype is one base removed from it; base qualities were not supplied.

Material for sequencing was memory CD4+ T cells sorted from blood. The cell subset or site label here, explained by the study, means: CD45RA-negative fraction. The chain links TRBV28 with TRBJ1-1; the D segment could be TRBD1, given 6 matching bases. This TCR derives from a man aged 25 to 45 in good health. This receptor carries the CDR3 CASSKGRGLEAFF. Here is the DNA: TGTGCCAGCAGTAAAGGCAGGGGACTTGAAGCTTTCTTT.